These 15 T cell receptor beta chains were all obtained from the same sample, sequenced in a study of post-analysis software for immune sequencing data. Study-level results: There were a handful of TRBV segments more frequent in patients than controls, and TRBV5-6, TRBV5-1 and TRBV20-1 were among them.

Unique molecular identifiers were built into the TCR beta cDNA libraries. One entry per CDR3 protein, called by TCRdb with MiXCR from the PCR reads. The table has almost 700,000 distinct CDR3 sequences, 55% to 70% seen once. These receptors' antigens are unknown. Material for sequencing was blood. All receptors derive from a girl aged 2-10 years with multiple sclerosis.

The chain employs TRBV20-1 and TRBJ2-5; D remains ambiguous. Germline V gene data show CDR1 as DFQATT and CDR2 as SNEGSKA (reference sequence). Trimming pared 1 base from V and 2 bases from J, leaving 8 bases between. The CDR3 sequence is 13 residues long. Written as DNA, the CDR3 is TGCAGTGCTAGAGCTACGGTACAAGAGACCCAGTACTTC. Residues: CSARATVQETQYF.

CDR3 in DNA: TGCGCCAGCAGCCAAGTTCGGAATAGCGGGGGAGCCAGGACCCAGTACTTC. This sequence encodes CASSQVRNSGGARTQYF. V is TRBV4-3 and J is TRBJ2-5, with TRBD2 matching 9 bases. Germline CDR1 is LGHNA and CDR2 is YSLEER. The CDR3 has 17 residues. V was pared by 1 base and J by 7 bases, with 13 bases of the junction left unmatched.

This chain's CDR3 is CATSPGTGELDEQFF. As DNA, the CDR3 is TGTGCCACCAGCCCCGGGACAGGAGAGCTGGATGAGCAGTTCTTC. The chain joins TRBV15 to TRBJ2-1; 8 bases are shared with TRBD1. V lost 5 bases, J lost 8 bases, and 11 bases stayed unmatched. CDR3 length: 15 residues. Germline V gene lookup returns CDR1 LNHNV and CDR2 YYDKDF (reference sequence). The full variable domain, with the rest looked up from reference TRBV15 and TRBJ2-1, is DAMVIQNPRYQVTQFGKPVTLSCSQTLNHNVMYWYQQKSSQAPKLLFHYYDKDFNNEADTPDNFQSRRPNTSFCFLDIRSPGLGDTAMYLCATSPGTGELDEQFFGPGTRLTVL.

CDR3 sequence reads: CASSAPDRAGANVLTF. Written as DNA, the CDR3 is TGTGCCAGCAGTGCGCCGGACAGAGCGGGGGCCAACGTCCTGACTTTC. The chain carries TRBV6-1 and TRBJ2-6; tentative D call: TRBD1 (6 bases). V lost 4 bases to trimming and J lost 4 bases, with 14 bases between them. The germline CDR1 and CDR2 sequences are MNHNS and SASEGT. This CDR3 region has 16 residues.

This clonotype was observed a handful of times. At one boundary the junction diverges from the germline segment, which might be a read error. The V call is TRBV29-1, the J call TRBJ2-1; 7 bases are a match to TRBD1. The CDR3 spans 15 residues. The germline V gene encodes CDR1 SQVTM and CDR2 ANQGSEA. CDR3 residues: CSVDRDRELGNGQFF. In DNA form, the CDR3 reads TGCAGCGTGGACCGTGACAGGGAGCTGGGCAATGGGCAGTTCTTC.

This clonotype was recorded a few times. The chain couples TRBV29-1 to TRBJ2-3, with 9 bases identical to TRBD1. With V trimmed by 4 bases and J by 4 bases, 6 bases remained unmatched. In germline, CDR1 is SQVTM, CDR2 ANQGSEA. The CDR3 extends over 14 amino acids. DNA for the CDR3: TGCAGCGTTGGTGGGGGACAGGGACCAGATACGCAGTATTTT. Protein: CSVGGGQGPDTQYF.

The rearrangement uses TRBV15 and TRBJ2-7; 8 bases agree with TRBD2. The closer fit of TRBJ2-5 to the DNA end suggests the J call may be wrong. Per germline, CDR1 LNHNV and CDR2 YYDKDF (reference sequence). The length of the CDR3 is 17 residues. CDR3 DNA: TGTGCCACCAGCAGATATTCCGAAGCGGGGGTGGAAGAGACCCAGTACTTC. This translates into CATSRYSEAGVEETQYF.

V is TRBV15 and J is TRBJ1-2; D possibly corresponds to TRBD1 (5 bases). V lost 0 bases, J lost 7 bases, and 12 bases lay in between. CDR1 LNHNV and CDR2 YYDKDF come from the germline V gene (reference sequence). This CDR3 spans 14 amino acids. The CDR3 region is CATSRDTGRGGYTF. The CDR3 nucleotides read TGTGCCACCAGCAGAGATACGGGAAGGGGTGGCTACACCTTC.

This chain connects TRBV5-5 to TRBJ2-7, with D perhaps assigned TRBD1 or TRBD2 (5 bases each). The CDR3 loop spans 13 amino acids. Trimming left V 6 bases short and J 3 bases short, with 13 bases between. CDR1 is SGHKS and CDR2 is YYEKEE in the germline V gene (reference sequence). The CDR3 nucleotides read TGTGCCAGCATCCCGGACACTAGCTACGAGCAGTACTTC. Translating it yields CASIPDTSYEQYF.

Only a few counts were recorded for this clonotype. This chain links TRBV7-3 with TRBJ1-5; no clear D gene. Germline CDR1 reads SGHTA; CDR2 reads FQGTGA. This CDR3 region has 13 residues. V was trimmed by 4 bases and J by 4 bases, leaving 8 bases between them. The CDR3 nucleotides read TGTGCCAGCAGCTACAACCTGAATCAGCCCCAGCATTTT. Translating it yields CASSYNLNQPQHF.

The chain employs TRBV6-6 and TRBJ1-2, with TRBD1 matching 7 bases. Trimming at V came to 10 bases and at J to 4 bases, leaving 12 bases not matched to a gene. This CDR3 has 14 amino acids. Germline CDR1 is MNHNY and CDR2 is SVGAGI (reference sequence). CDR3 loop: CATQRAGGFYGYTF. In nucleotides, the CDR3 is TGTGCCACCCAGCGAGCAGGGGGGTTCTATGGCTACACCTTC.

J is TRBJ1-2 and V is TRBV12-3 or TRBV12-4; D is ambiguous. V was pared by 1 base and J by 4 bases, with 7 bases between. The CDR3 extends over 13 amino acids. Here the CDR3 reads CASSLEGFYGYTF. CDR3 nucleotide sequence: TGTGCCAGCAGTTTAGAGGGTTTCTATGGCTACACCTTC.

In this sample, this clonotype turned up once. The chain is built from TRBV6-5 and TRBJ1-5; D remains unclear. Germline values: CDR1 MNHEY, CDR2 SVGAGI. The CDR3 extends over 15 amino acids. Trimming cost V 6 bases and J 3 bases, with 15 bases left between them. The chain's CDR3 is CASRTGPIFNQPQHF. CDR3 sequence (DNA): TGTGCCAGCAGGACCGGGCCGATATTCAATCAGCCCCAGCATTTT.

In regard to this clonotype: A junction boundary mismatches the germline segment, possibly from a read error. V gene TRBV29-1 combines with J gene TRBJ2-1; D gene ambiguous. From germline, CDR1 is SQVTM and CDR2 ANQGSEA. The CDR3 has 15 amino acids. The CDR3 DNA sequence: TGCGGCGTAGAAAATAAACGGACCGATTACAATGAGCAGTTCTTC. Amino acids: CGVENKRTDYNEQFF.

In DNA form, the CDR3 reads TGTGCCAGCAGCAGTGATGTTCGGGGGGCCAATGGCTACACCTTC. This translates into CASSSDVRGANGYTF. The chain is built from TRBV7-2 and TRBJ1-2; tentative D call: TRBD1 (6 bases). This CDR3 has 15 amino acids. Germline V lookup: CDR1 SGHTA, CDR2 FQGNSA. Deletions cut 5 bases from V and 6 bases from J, with 19 bases between.